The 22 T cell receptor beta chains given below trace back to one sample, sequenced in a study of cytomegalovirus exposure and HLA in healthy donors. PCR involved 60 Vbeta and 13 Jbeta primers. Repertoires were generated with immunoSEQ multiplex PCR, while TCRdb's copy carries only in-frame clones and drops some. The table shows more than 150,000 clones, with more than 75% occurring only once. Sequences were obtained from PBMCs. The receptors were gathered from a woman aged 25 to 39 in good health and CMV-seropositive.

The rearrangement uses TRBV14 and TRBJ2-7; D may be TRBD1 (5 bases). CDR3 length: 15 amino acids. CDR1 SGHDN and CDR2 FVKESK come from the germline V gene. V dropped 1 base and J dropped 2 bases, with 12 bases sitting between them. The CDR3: CASSQGAGNPYEQYF. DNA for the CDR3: TGTGCCAGCAGCCAAGGGGCAGGGAATCCCTACGAGCAGTACTTC.

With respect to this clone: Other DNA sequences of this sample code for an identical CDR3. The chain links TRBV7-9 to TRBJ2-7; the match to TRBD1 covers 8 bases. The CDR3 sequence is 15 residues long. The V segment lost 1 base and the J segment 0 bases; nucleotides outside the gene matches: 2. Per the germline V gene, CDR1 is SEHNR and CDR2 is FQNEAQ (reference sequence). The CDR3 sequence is CASSLGQGSSYEQYF. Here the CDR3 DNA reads TGTGCCAGCAGCTTAGGACAGGGGAGCTCCTACGAGCAGTACTTC.

The CDR3 region is CASSQDLWSERGPQETQYF. The CDR3 region has the DNA TGTGCCAGCAGCCAAGATCTCTGGTCGGAGCGGGGGCCTCAAGAGACCCAGTACTTC. The chain uses TRBV4-2 and TRBJ2-5; 8 bases fit TRBD2. Germline loops: CDR1 LGHNA, CDR2 YNFKEQ. V lost 0 bases, J lost 2 bases, and 14 bases stayed unmatched. The CDR3 runs 19 residues.

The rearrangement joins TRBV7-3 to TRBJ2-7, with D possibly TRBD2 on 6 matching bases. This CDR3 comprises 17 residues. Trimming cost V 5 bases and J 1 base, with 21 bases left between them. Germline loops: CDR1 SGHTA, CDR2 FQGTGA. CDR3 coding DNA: TGTGCCAGCAGCCCCGGAGGTGGGGGACTCGGGTCCTACGAGCAGTACTTC. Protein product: CASSPGGGGLGSYEQYF. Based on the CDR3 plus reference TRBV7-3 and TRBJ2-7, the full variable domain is GAGVSQTPSNKVTEKGKYVELRCDPISGHTALYWYRQSLGQGPEFLIYFQGTGAADDSGLPNDRFFAVRPEGSVSTLKIQRTERGDSAVYLCASSPGGGGLGSYEQYFGPGTRLTVT.

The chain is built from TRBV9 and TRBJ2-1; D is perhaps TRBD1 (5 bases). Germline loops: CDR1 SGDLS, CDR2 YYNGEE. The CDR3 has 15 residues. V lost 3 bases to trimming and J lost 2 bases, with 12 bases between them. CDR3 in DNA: TGTGCCAGCAGCGCCGTAGGGGCCACCTACAATGAGCAGTTCTTC. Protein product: CASSAVGATYNEQFF.

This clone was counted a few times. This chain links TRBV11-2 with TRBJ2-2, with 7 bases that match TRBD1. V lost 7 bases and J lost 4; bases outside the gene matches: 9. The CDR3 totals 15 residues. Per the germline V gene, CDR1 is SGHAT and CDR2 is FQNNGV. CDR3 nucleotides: TGTGCCAGCATGGAGACAGGGCCGGGCACCGGGGAGCTGTTTTTT. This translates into CASMETGPGTGELFF.

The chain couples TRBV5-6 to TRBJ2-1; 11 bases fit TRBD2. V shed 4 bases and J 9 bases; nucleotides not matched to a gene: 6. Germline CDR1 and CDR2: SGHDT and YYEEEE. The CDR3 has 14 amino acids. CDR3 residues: CASSTLTSGVEQFF. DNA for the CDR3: TGTGCCAGCAGCACCCTGACTAGCGGGGTTGAGCAGTTCTTC.

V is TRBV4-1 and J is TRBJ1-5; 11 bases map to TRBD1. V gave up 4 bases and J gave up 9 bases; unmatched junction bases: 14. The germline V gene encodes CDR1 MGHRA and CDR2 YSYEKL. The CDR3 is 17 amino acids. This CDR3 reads CASSPGTGGMLQWPQHF. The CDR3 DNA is TGCGCCAGCAGCCCGGGGACAGGGGGAATGTTGCAATGGCCCCAGCATTTT.

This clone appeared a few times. CDR3 region: CASSSGRAQETQYF. DNA for the CDR3: TGTGCCAGTAGTTCAGGGCGAGCTCAAGAGACCCAGTACTTC. J is TRBJ2-5 and V is TRBV19, with TRBD1 as a possible D gene (5 bases). This CDR3 spans 14 amino acids. Germline assignment: CDR1 LNHDA and CDR2 SQIVND (reference sequence). The ends were cut back, 5 bases at V and 2 bases at J, with 12 bases in the middle.

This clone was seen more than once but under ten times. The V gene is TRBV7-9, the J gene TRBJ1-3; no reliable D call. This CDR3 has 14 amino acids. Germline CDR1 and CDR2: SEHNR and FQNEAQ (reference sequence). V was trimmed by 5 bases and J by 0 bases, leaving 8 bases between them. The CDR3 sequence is CASSRGYSGNTIYF. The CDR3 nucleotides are TGTGCCAGCAGCCGCGGGTACTCTGGAAACACCATATATTTT.

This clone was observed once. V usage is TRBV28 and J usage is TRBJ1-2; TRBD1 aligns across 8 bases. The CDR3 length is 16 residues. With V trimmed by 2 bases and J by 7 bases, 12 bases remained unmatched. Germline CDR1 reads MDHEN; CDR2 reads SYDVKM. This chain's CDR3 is CASSLRQGAYLSGYTF. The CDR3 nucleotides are TGTGCCAGCAGTTTAAGGCAGGGGGCTTATTTAAGTGGCTACACCTTC.

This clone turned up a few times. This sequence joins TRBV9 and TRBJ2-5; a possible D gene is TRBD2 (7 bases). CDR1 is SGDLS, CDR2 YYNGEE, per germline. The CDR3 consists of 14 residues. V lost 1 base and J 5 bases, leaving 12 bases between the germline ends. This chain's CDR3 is CASSVTGGFETQYF. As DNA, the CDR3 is TGTGCCAGCAGCGTAACGGGGGGCTTTGAGACCCAGTACTTC.

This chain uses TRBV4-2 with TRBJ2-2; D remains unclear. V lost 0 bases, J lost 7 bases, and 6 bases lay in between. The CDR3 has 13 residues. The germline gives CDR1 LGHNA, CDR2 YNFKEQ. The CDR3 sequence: CASSQELNGELFF. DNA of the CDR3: TGTGCCAGCAGCCAAGAGTTAAACGGGGAGCTGTTTTTT.

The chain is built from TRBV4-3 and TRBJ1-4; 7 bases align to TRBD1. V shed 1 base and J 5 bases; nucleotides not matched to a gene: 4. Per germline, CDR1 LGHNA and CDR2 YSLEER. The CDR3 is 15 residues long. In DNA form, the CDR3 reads TGCGCCAGCAGCCAAGTCAGGGGGTCGAATGAAAAACTGTTTTTT. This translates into CASSQVRGSNEKLFF.

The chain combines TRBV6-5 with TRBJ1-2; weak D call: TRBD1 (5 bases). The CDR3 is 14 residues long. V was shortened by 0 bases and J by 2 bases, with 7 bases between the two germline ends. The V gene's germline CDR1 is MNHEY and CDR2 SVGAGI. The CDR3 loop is CASSYSRGNYGYTF. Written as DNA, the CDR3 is TGTGCCAGCAGTTACTCGCGGGGGAACTATGGCTACACCTTC.

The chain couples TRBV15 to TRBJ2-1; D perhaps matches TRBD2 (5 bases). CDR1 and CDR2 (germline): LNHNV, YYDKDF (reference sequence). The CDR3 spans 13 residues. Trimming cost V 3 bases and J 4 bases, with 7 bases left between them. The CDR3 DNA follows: TGTGCCACCAGCAGGGACTCGTACAATGAGCAGTTCTTC. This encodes CATSRDSYNEQFF. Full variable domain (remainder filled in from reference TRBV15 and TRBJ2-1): DAMVIQNPRYQVTQFGKPVTLSCSQTLNHNVMYWYQQKSSQAPKLLFHYYDKDFNNEADTPDNFQSRRPNTSFCFLDIRSPGLGDTAMYLCATSRDSYNEQFFGPGTRLTVL.

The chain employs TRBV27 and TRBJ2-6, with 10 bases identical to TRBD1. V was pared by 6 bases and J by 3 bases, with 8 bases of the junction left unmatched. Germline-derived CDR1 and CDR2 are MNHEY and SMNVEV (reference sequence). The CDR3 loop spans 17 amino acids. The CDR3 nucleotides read TGTGCCAGCAGCCTGGGGGACAGGGGTATTGGGGCCAACGTCCTGACTTTC. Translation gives CASSLGDRGIGANVLTF.

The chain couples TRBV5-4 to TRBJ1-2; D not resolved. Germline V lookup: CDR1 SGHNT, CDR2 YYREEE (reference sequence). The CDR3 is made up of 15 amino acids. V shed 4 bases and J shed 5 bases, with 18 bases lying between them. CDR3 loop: CASSGTPGVEYGYTF. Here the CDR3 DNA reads TGTGCCAGCAGCGGAACCCCCGGGGTTGAGTATGGCTACACCTTC. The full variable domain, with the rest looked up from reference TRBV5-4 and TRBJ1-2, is ETGVTQSPTHLIKTRGQQVTLRCSSQSGHNTVSWYQQALGQGPQFIFQYYREEENGRGNFPPRFSGLQFPNYSSELNVNALELDDSALYLCASSGTPGVEYGYTFGSGTRLTVV.

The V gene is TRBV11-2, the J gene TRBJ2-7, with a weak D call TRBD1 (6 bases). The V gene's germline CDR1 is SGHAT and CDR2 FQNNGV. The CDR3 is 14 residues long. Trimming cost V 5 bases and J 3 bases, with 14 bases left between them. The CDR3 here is CASSPGVGHYEQYF. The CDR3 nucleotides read TGTGCCAGCAGCCCCGGGGTGGGACACTACGAGCAGTACTTC.

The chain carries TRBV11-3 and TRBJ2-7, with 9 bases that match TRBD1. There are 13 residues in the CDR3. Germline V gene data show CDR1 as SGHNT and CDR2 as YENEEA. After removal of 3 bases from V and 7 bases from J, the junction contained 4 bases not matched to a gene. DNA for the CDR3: TGTGCCAGCAGCTTGGGGGGGACAGGGGAGCAGTACTTC. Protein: CASSLGGTGEQYF. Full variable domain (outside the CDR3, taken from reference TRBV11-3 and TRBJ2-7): EAGVVQSPRYKIIEKKQPVAFWCNPISGHNTLYWYLQNLGQGPELLIRYENEEAVDDSQLPKDRFSAERLKGVDSTLKIQPAELGDSAVYLCASSLGGTGEQYFGPGTRLTVT.

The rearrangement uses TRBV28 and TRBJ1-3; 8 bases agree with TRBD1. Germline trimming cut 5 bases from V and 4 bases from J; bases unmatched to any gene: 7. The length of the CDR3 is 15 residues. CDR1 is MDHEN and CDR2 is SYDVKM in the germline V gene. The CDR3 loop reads CASSPRTGRGNTIYF. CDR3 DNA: TGTGCCAGCAGTCCGCGGACAGGGAGAGGAAACACCATATATTTT.

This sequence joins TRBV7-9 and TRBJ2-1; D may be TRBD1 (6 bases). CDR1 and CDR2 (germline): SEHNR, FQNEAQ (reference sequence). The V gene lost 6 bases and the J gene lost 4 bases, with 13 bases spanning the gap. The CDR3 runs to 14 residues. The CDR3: CASRSTGIYNEQFF. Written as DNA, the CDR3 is TGTGCCAGCAGGTCTACAGGGATATACAATGAGCAGTTCTTC.